This T cell receptor beta chain stems from a study of early T cells in non-severe SARS-CoV-2 infection. Overall study: Chains from this unsorted whole-blood bulk RNA could not be paired.

On this clonotype itself: Its matching antigen is unknown.

The V and J ends lost 0 bases and 2 bases respectively, with 6 bases between them. Germline V lookup: CDR1 SGDLS, CDR2 YYNGEE. The CDR3 runs 14 residues. Each single cDNA molecule received a unique molecular identifier. TCRdb processed the 5' RACE reads anew with MiXCR; each CDR3 protein has one entry. The data contain some 71,000 distinct CDR3 sequences, about 9% of them seen just once; the ten biggest clones take up 5.9%. Study conclusions and caveats: Matching results from VDJdb favored anti-spike CD8 responses, leaving private and CD4 specificities undetected.

The V call is TRBV9, the J call TRBJ2-1, with a tentative D call TRBD2 (5 bases). This receptor was identified in an adult who was a healthcare worker with PCR-confirmed SARS-CoV-2 infection or an uninfected control (not recorded which). The sequencing input was whole blood. For the CDR3, the DNA is TGTGCCAGCAGCGTAGACGGGACCTACAATGAGCAGTTCTTC. Protein sequence: CASSVDGTYNEQFF.